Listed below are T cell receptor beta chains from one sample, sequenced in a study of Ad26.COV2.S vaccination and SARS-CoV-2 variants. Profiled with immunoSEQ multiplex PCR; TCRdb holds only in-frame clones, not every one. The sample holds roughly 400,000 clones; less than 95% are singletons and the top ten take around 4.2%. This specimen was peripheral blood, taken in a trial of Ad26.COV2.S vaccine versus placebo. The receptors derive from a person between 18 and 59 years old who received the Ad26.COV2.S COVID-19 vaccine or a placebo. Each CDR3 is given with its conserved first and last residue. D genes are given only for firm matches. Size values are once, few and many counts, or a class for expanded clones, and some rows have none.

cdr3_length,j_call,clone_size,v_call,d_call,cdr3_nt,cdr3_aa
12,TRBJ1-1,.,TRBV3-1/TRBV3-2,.,TGTGCCAGCAGCCAAGTGAGTGGTGAAGCTTTCTTT,CASSQVSGEAFF
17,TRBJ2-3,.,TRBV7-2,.,TGTGCCAGCAGCCTGTCGGCAGGGGGGACTAGCACAGATACGCAGTATTTT,CASSLSAGGTSTDTQYF
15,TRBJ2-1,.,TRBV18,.,TGTGCCAGCTCACCCGAACTAGGGATTGGCCATGAGCAGTTCTTC,CASSPELGIGHEQFF
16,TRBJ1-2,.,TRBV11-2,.,TGTGCCAGCAGCAGTCTTGCAGGGGAAGGTAAAGATGGCTACACCTTC,CASSSLAGEGKDGYTF
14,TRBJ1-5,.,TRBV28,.,TGTGCCAGCAGTTTATGGTCGGGTAATCAGCCCCAGCATTTT,CASSLWSGNQPQHF
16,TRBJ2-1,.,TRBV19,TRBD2,TGTGCCAGTAGTCACCTTGGGACTAGCGGGAGTAATGAGCAGTTCTTC,CASSHLGTSGSNEQFF
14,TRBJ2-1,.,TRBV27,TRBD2,TGTGCCAGCAGTTTTAGCGGGAGCTACAATGAGCAGTTCTTC,CASSFSGSYNEQFF
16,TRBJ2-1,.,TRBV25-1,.,TGTGCCAGCAGTGAATATATAGGGGGGAGAGGGGGTGAGCAGTTCTTC,CASSEYIGGRGGEQFF
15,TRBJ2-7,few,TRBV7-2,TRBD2,TGTGCCAGCAGCCTCGGGACTAGCGGAGCCCGCCTCCAGTACTTC,CASSLGTSGARLQYF
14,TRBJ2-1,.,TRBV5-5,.,TGTGCCAGCAGCTTGGACCCAACCTACAATGAGCAGTTCTTC,CASSLDPTYNEQFF
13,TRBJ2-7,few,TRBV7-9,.,TGTGCCAGCAGCATAAAGGCGTCCTACGAGCAGTACTTC,CASSIKASYEQYF
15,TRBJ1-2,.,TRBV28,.,TGTGCCAGCAGTTCCACCCAAGGGTGGGGATATGGCTACACCTTC,CASSSTQGWGYGYTF
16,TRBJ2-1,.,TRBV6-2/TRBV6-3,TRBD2,TGTGCCAGCAGTGACCGAAGCGGGAGGGCACACAATGAGCAGTTCTTC,CASSDRSGRAHNEQFF
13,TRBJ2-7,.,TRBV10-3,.,TGTGCCATCAGTGAGCACGGCACCTACGAGCAGTACTTC,CAISEHGTYEQYF
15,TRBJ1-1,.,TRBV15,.,TGTGCCACCAGCAGAGGATCAGGTGGGAACACTGAAGCTTTCTTT,CATSRGSGGNTEAFF
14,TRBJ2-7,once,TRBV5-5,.,TGTGCCAGCAGCTTGGATACTAGCTTCTACGAGCAGTACTTC,CASSLDTSFYEQYF
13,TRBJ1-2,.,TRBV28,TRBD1,TGTGCCAGCAATAGGCAGGGGGCATGGGGCTACACCTTC,CASNRQGAWGYTF
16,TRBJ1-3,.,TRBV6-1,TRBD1,TGTGCCAGCAGTGACGGGACAGGGGGAGCTGGAAACACCATATATTTT,CASSDGTGGAGNTIYF
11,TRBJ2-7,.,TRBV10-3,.,TGTGCCATCAGTGTCGGGTACGAGCAGTACTTC,CAISVGYEQYF
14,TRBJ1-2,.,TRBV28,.,TGTGCCAGCAGTCCCCCCCATCTAAACTATGGCTACACCTTC,CASSPPHLNYGYTF
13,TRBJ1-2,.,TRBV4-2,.,TGTGCCAGCAGCCAAGAGGGGAACTATGGCTACACCTTC,CASSQEGNYGYTF
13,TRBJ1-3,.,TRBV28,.,TGTGCCAGCAGTTTAGAGGGGCCGGACACCATATATTTT,CASSLEGPDTIYF
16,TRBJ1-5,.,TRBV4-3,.,TGCGCCAGCAGCCAAGGGATGGGTGGGAGCAATCAGCCCCAGCATTTT,CASSQGMGGSNQPQHF
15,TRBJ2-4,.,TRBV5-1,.,TGCGCCAGCAGCTTGTTGTTGGGAGCCAAAAACATTCAGTACTTC,CASSLLLGAKNIQYF
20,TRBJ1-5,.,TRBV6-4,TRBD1,TGTGCCAGCAGTGGCCCCGTCGAGGACAGGCCTGGTGATAGCAATCAGCCCCAGCATTTT,CASSGPVEDRPGDSNQPQHF
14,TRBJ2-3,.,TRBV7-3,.,TGTGCCAGCAGGATCCCGGGAGTTGAAGATACGCAGTATTTT,CASRIPGVEDTQYF
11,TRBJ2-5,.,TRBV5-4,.,TGTGCCAGCAGCGGGCAAGAGACCCAGTACTTC,CASSGQETQYF
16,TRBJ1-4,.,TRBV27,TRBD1,TGTGCCAGCAGCCAAAACCAGGGGGGAACTAATGAAAAACTGTTTTTT,CASSQNQGGTNEKLFF
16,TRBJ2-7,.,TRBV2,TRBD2,TGTGCCAGCAGTTTGGGGACTAGCGGGAGGTCCTACGAGCAGTACTTC,CASSLGTSGRSYEQYF
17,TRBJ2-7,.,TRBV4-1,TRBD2,TGCGCCAGCAGCCTAAGGACTAGCGGGAGGACCACCTACGAGCAGTACTTC,CASSLRTSGRTTYEQYF
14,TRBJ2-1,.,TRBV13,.,TGTGCCAGCAGCCCCGAGTCAGTAGCAAGCGAGCAGTTCTTC,CASSPESVASEQFF
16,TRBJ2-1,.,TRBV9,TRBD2,TGTGCCAGCAGCGATACCCCGGGACTAGCGTGGGATGAGCAGTTCTTC,CASSDTPGLAWDEQFF
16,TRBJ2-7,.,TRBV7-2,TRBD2,TGTGCCAGCAGCTTAGTTGGACTAGCGGGGGCATACGAGCAGTACTTC,CASSLVGLAGAYEQYF
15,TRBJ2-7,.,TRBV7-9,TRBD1,TGTGCCAGCAGCCCGCGGACAGGGCCCTGGGGCGAGCAGTACTTC,CASSPRTGPWGEQYF
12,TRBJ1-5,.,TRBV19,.,TGTGCCAGTAGACACGGCAATCAGCCCCAGCATTTT,CASRHGNQPQHF
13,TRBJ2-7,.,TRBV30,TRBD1,TGTGCCTGGGATCAACAGGGGGAAGAAGAGCAGTACTTC,CAWDQQGEEEQYF
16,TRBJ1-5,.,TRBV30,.,TGTGCCTGGAGCCCGAGTAGAAGGTCAGGCAATCAGCCCCAGCATTTT,CAWSPSRRSGNQPQHF